This T cell receptor (beta chain) was found in a study of CD8+CD57+ T cells in acquired aplastic anemia. The TCR beta profiling, which covered VDJ combination and CDR3 sequence, was carried out using genomic DNA as the template. Each CDR3 protein is one row after TCRdb ran MiXCR on the reads. The sample includes 450,000 to 550,000 distinct CDR3 sequences, over 25% seen only once; the top ten take nearly 0.85%. Germline V lookup: CDR1 SEHNR, CDR2 FQNEAQ (reference sequence). This CDR3 spans 15 amino acids. Trimming cost V 5 bases and J 7 bases, with 21 bases left between them. The patients chosen for sequencing had shown expansion of CD8+CD57+ cells (detected by flow cytometry).

Material: sorted CD4+, CD8+, or CD8+CD57+ T cells (not recorded which) from PBMCs. This sequence originates from a human donor with aplastic anemia. The gene calls are TRBV7-9 and TRBJ2-7; D is undetermined. CDR3 residues: CASSTSKGPLGEQYF. In DNA form, the CDR3 reads TGTGCCAGCAGCACCAGTAAAGGGCCGCTCGGGGAGCAGTACTTC.